These 28 T cell receptor beta chains were all obtained from the same sample, sequenced in a study of lymphopenia after photon versus proton radiotherapy. Some clones are missing from TCRdb's copy, which holds only in-frame ones; the method was immunoSEQ multiplex PCR. The table records tens of thousands of clones, around 83% of them present only once. The starting material was peripheral blood, obtained from a patient treated with proton-based radiotherapy. These receptors were collected from a man in his 60s with pancreatic cancer.

The chain employs TRBV14 and TRBJ2-1; 8 positions agree with TRBD2. The CDR3 has 15 residues. CDR1 SGHDN and CDR2 FVKESK come from the germline V gene. V dropped 7 bases and J dropped 4; count of bases not matched to a gene: 9. CDR3 loop: CASTPISGIYNEQFF. CDR3 bases: TGTGCCAGCACCCCTATTAGCGGGATATACAATGAGCAGTTCTTC.

V usage is TRBV9 and J usage is TRBJ2-7; D might be TRBD2 (5 bases). Germline values: CDR1 SGDLS, CDR2 YYNGEE. The CDR3 loop spans 16 amino acids. The V and J ends lost 0 bases and 1 base respectively, with 14 bases between them. The DNA for the CDR3 is TGTGCCAGCAGCGTAGGTGGGCTAGCCAAATCCTACGAGCAGTACTTC. Its translation is CASSVGGLAKSYEQYF.

The J gene is TRBJ2-2, the V gene TRBV5-6; the D call may be TRBD1 or TRBD2 (5 bases each). Germline assignment: CDR1 SGHDT and CDR2 YYEEEE. This CDR3 comprises 14 residues. Between the trimmed V and J ends, which lost 4 bases and 7 bases, there was a span of 14 bases. The CDR3 DNA reads TGTGCCAGCAGCATCGGGACGGCGGACGGGGAGCTGTTTTTT. It specifies CASSIGTADGELFF.

This chain uses TRBV7-9 with TRBJ1-5; D is unresolved. V shed 3 bases and J shed 7 bases, with 10 bases lying between them. This CDR3 region has 13 residues. Germline values: CDR1 SEHNR, CDR2 FQNEAQ (reference sequence). DNA for the CDR3: TGTGCCAGCAGCTTTGGGGTCGACCAGCCCCAGCATTTT. As protein: CASSFGVDQPQHF.

This sequence joins TRBV7-8 and TRBJ2-7; 10 bases fit TRBD2. Per germline, CDR1 SGHVS and CDR2 FQNEAQ. The V and J ends lost 3 bases and 7 bases, in that order; junction bases with no gene match: 12. This CDR3 contains 16 residues. CDR3 region: CASSFLWLAGEGEQYF. CDR3 sequence (DNA): TGTGCCAGCAGCTTCCTTTGGCTAGCGGGAGAAGGGGAGCAGTACTTC.

This clone was observed a single time. This chain links TRBV5-4 with TRBJ2-1, with 8 bases aligning to TRBD2. This CDR3 contains 17 residues. Germline CDR1 reads SGHNT; CDR2 reads YYREEE (reference sequence). V was pared by 4 bases and J by 4 bases, with 13 bases of the junction left unmatched. The CDR3 region has the DNA TGTGCCAGCAGCATCCTCTATAGCGGGACGAGGTACAATGAGCAGTTCTTC. This gives the protein CASSILYSGTRYNEQFF.

The chain is built from TRBV9 and TRBJ1-2; D ambiguous. There are 12 residues in the CDR3. Trimming stripped 4 bases from V and 7 bases from J, with 11 bases between. The germline V gene encodes CDR1 SGDLS and CDR2 YYNGEE. As DNA, the CDR3 is TGTGCCAGCAGCCCGGCGGGGATTGGCTACACCTTC. Translated, it gives CASSPAGIGYTF.

The rearrangement uses TRBV6-1 and TRBJ2-2; weak D call: TRBD1 (6 bases). From germline, CDR1 is MNHNS and CDR2 SASEGT. This CDR3 has 13 amino acids. V was pared by 9 bases and J by 3 bases, with 11 bases between. This CDR3 reads CASSHRDTGELFF. CDR3 DNA sequence: TGTGCCAGTTCCCACAGGGACACCGGGGAGCTGTTTTTT.

The V call is TRBV4-1, the J call TRBJ1-2, with 8 bases matching TRBD1. The CDR3 is 20 amino acids. Unmatched junction bases numbered 20, after V lost 5 bases and J lost 0 bases. The germline CDR1 and CDR2 sequences are MGHRA and YSYEKL. This CDR3 is CASSGRLGQGKSEANYGYTF. The CDR3 DNA reads TGCGCCAGCAGCGGCCGACTCGGACAGGGAAAGTCAGAAGCTAACTATGGCTACACCTTC.

The chain is built from TRBV28 and TRBJ2-7; D ambiguous. The CDR3 sequence is 14 residues long. Germline V lookup: CDR1 MDHEN, CDR2 SYDVKM. Trimming removed 8 bases from V and 4 bases from J, with 18 bases in between. CDR3 region: CASAEAKGPYEQYF. The CDR3 DNA sequence: TGTGCCAGCGCCGAGGCGAAGGGCCCGTACGAGCAGTACTTC.

The chain is built from TRBV7-9 and TRBJ2-5; the match to TRBD2 covers 8 bases. The CDR3 length is 14 residues. Germline V gene data show CDR1 as SEHNR and CDR2 as FQNEAQ (reference sequence). Trimming took 5 bases from V and 3 from J; bases not matched to a gene: 5. This CDR3 is CASSPGTRKETQYF. The CDR3 DNA reads TGTGCCAGCAGCCCAGGGACTAGAAAAGAGACCCAGTACTTC. The full variable domain, completed using reference TRBV7-9 and TRBJ2-5, is DTGVSQNPRHKITKRGQNVTFRCDPISEHNRLYWYRQTLGQGPEFLTYFQNEAQLEKSRLLSDRFSAERPKGSFSTLEIQRTEQGDSAMYLCASSPGTRKETQYFGPGTRLLVL.

This rearrangement joins TRBV7-9 to TRBJ2-2; 11 bases line up with TRBD2. The J segment lost 6 bases and the V segment lost 5 bases, leaving 5 bases of the junction unmatched. Per the germline V gene, CDR1 is SEHNR and CDR2 is FQNEAQ (reference sequence). CDR3 size: 15 residues. CDR3: CASSIAGLAAGELFF. Here the CDR3 DNA reads TGTGCCAGCAGCATCGCGGGACTAGCGGCCGGGGAGCTGTTTTTT.

This clone appeared once. The J gene is TRBJ1-4, the V gene TRBV18; unclear D gene. Germline V CDR1 and CDR2: KGHSH, LQKENI. This CDR3 has 15 residues. V gave up 3 bases and J gave up 6 bases, with 14 bases separating them. Here the CDR3 reads CASSPGLIGDEKLFF. The CDR3 DNA sequence: TGTGCCAGCTCACCCGGGTTAATAGGCGATGAAAAACTGTTTTTT.

The V gene is TRBV7-4, the J gene TRBJ2-7; the D is unclear. Per germline, CDR1 SGHVT and CDR2 SQSDAQ. Trimming removed 0 bases from V and 7 bases from J, with 7 bases in between. The CDR3 totals 12 residues. The CDR3 reads CASSLAFREQYF. DNA of the CDR3: TGTGCCAGCAGCTTAGCCTTCCGGGAGCAGTACTTC.

This chain uses TRBV6-6 with TRBJ2-7, with TRBD1 matching 9 bases. The CDR3 has 16 amino acids. Trimming removed 6 bases from V and 0 bases from J; junction bases left unmatched: 9. Germline assignment: CDR1 MNHNY and CDR2 SVGAGI (reference sequence). CDR3 sequence (DNA): TGTGCCAGCAGCGACACACGACAGGGGGGCTCCTACGAGCAGTACTTC. Amino acids: CASSDTRQGGSYEQYF.

This clone was recorded a few times. The genes are TRBV5-4 and TRBJ1-2, with D unclear. The CDR3 has 13 residues. The V gene's germline CDR1 is SGHNT and CDR2 YYREEE (reference sequence). Trimming took 1 base from V and 2 from J, leaving 6 bases between them. CDR3 DNA: TGTGCCAGCAGCTTGTCCAGCAACTATGGCTACACCTTC. Translated, it gives CASSLSSNYGYTF.

The chain carries TRBV28 and TRBJ2-4, with D unresolved. The CDR3 length is 17 residues. Germline V gene lookup returns CDR1 MDHEN and CDR2 SYDVKM. V was clipped by 3 bases and J by 2 bases, with 17 bases between them. The CDR3 DNA sequence: TGTGCCAGCAGTTTTTCGCCAGGCCCTACAACCAAAAACATTCAGTACTTC. Translation gives CASSFSPGPTTKNIQYF.

The chain joins TRBV5-1 to TRBJ1-5; 7 bases fit TRBD1. The CDR3 spans 16 residues. CDR1 is SGHRS and CDR2 is YFSETQ in the germline V gene. V was clipped by 0 bases and J by 0 bases; unmatched bases: 3. CDR3 in amino acids: CASSLGTGFSNQPQHF. The CDR3 nucleotides are TGCGCCAGCAGCTTGGGGACAGGATTTAGCAATCAGCCCCAGCATTTT.

The rearrangement joins TRBV27 to TRBJ1-4; 11 bases align to TRBD1. The CDR3 has 15 residues. With V trimmed by 5 bases and J by 8 bases, 7 bases remained unmatched. Germline CDR1 reads MNHEY; CDR2 reads SMNVEV (reference sequence). The chain's CDR3 is CASSNGQGAGEKLFF. The CDR3 nucleotides are TGTGCCAGCAGTAACGGACAGGGGGCGGGGGAAAAACTGTTTTTT.

V gene TRBV11-2 combines with J gene TRBJ2-7; D remains unclear. CDR1 and CDR2 (germline): SGHAT, FQNNGV. This CDR3 region has 13 residues. Trimming shortened V by 3 bases and J by 1 base, and 7 bases separated the two germline ends. CDR3 nucleotides: TGTGCCAGCAGCTTGGACGCTTCCTACGAGCAGTACTTC. Protein: CASSLDASYEQYF.

This rearrangement joins TRBV1 to TRBJ2-1. TRBV1 is annotated as a pseudogene. The CDR3 length is 24 residues. This CDR3 reads CTSSQDLSGRDLVEGGITYNEQFF. The CDR3 DNA is TGCACCAGCAGCCAAGATTTGTCAGGTCGGGACCTGGTTGAAGGAGGAATAACCTACAATGAGCAGTTCTTC.

J is TRBJ2-7 and V is TRBV5-5; tentative D call: TRBD1 (5 bases). The CDR3 is 14 amino acids. Deletions cut 0 bases from V and 2 bases from J, with 9 bases between. CDR1 SGHKS and CDR2 YYEKEE come from the germline V gene (reference sequence). CDR3 in DNA: TGTGCCAGCAGCTTGGTAGGCAGGGCCTACGAGCAGTACTTC. Translation: CASSLVGRAYEQYF.

The V call is TRBV5-5, the J call TRBJ2-1; no firm D call. Germline CDR1 is SGHKS and CDR2 is YYEKEE (reference sequence). The CDR3 runs to 13 residues. Trimming removed 0 bases at V and 6 bases at J, with 7 bases between. CDR3 residues: CASSLATANEQFF. The CDR3 nucleotides are TGTGCCAGCAGCTTGGCCACCGCCAATGAGCAGTTCTTC.

The CDR3 reads CASRPRTGVSSGYTF. The CDR3 DNA reads TGTGCCAGCAGGCCTAGGACAGGGGTCTCCAGTGGCTACACCTTC. The chain joins TRBV28 to TRBJ1-2, with TRBD1 identical over 9 bases. V was clipped by 6 bases and J by 7 bases; unmatched bases: 12. Per the germline V gene, CDR1 is MDHEN and CDR2 is SYDVKM. The CDR3 runs to 15 residues.

This chain joins TRBV7-9 and TRBJ2-5; 11 bases align to TRBD1. In germline, CDR1 is SEHNR, CDR2 FQNEAQ (reference sequence). The CDR3 sequence is 15 residues long. V shed 4 bases, J shed 4 bases, and the junction held 5 bases outside the gene matches. The CDR3 sequence: CASSWGQGDGETQYF. CDR3 coding DNA: TGTGCCAGCAGCTGGGGACAGGGGGACGGAGAGACCCAGTACTTC.

The chain employs TRBV30 and TRBJ1-5; perhaps TRBD1 as D (6 bases). The CDR3 extends over 16 amino acids. The V and J ends lost 1 base and 6 bases respectively, with 19 bases between them. CDR1 and CDR2 (germline): GTSNPN, SVGIG (reference sequence). CDR3 protein: CAWSAAGARRGQPQHF. The CDR3 DNA sequence: TGTGCCTGGAGTGCAGCGGGGGCGCGGCGGGGTCAGCCCCAGCATTTT. Full variable domain (rest looked up from reference TRBV30 and TRBJ1-5): SQTIHQWPATLVQPVGSPLSLECTVEGTSNPNLYWYRQAAGRGLQLLFYSVGIGQISSEVPQNLSASRPQDRQFILSSKKLLLSDSGFYLCAWSAAGARRGQPQHFGDGTRLSIL.

V is TRBV7-2 and J is TRBJ2-7; D may be TRBD1 (5 bases). Trimming shortened V by 4 bases and J by 5 bases, and 18 bases separated the two germline ends. The CDR3 has 15 amino acids. CDR1 and CDR2 (germline): SGHTA, FQGNSA. Written as DNA, the CDR3 is TGTGCCAGCAGCTATACAGGAATCGGAAGCGACGAGCAGTACTTC. This encodes CASSYTGIGSDEQYF.

This clone was seen a handful of times. The rearrangement links TRBV27 to TRBJ2-7, with D hard to call. The CDR3 runs to 16 residues. V was cut by 7 bases and J by 0 bases, with 19 bases left in between. The germline CDR1 and CDR2 sequences are MNHEY and SMNVEV (reference sequence). In DNA form, the CDR3 reads TGTGCCAGCACCCCCACCGGGCTTTCATCCTCCTACGAGCAGTACTTC. Translating gives CASTPTGLSSSYEQYF.